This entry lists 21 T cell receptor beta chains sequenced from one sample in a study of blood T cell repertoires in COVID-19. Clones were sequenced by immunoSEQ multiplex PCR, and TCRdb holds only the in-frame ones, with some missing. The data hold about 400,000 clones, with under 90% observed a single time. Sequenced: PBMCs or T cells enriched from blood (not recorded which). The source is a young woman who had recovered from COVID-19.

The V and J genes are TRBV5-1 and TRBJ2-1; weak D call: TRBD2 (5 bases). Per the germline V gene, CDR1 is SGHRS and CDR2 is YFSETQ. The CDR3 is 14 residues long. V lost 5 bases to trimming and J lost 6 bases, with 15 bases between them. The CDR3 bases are TGCGCCAGCAGTCCGCCCCCGGGGAGCAATGAGCAGTTCTTC. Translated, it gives CASSPPPGSNEQFF. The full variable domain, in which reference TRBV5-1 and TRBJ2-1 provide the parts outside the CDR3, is KAGVTQTPRYLIKTRGQQVTLSCSPISGHRSVSWYQQTPGQGLQFLFEYFSETQRNKGNFPGRFSGRQFSNSRSEMNVSTLELGDSALYLCASSPPPGSNEQFFGPGTRLTVL.

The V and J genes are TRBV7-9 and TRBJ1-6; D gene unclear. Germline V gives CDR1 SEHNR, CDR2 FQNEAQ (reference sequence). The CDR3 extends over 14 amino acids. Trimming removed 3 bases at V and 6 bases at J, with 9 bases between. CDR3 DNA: TGTGCCAGCAGCTTGTACAGCCTTAATTCACCCCTCCACTTT. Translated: CASSLYSLNSPLHF.

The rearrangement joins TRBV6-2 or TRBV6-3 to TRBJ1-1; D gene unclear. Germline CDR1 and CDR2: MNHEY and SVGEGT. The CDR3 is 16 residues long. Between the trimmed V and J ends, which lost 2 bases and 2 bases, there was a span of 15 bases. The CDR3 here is CASSYRLWAQNTEAFF. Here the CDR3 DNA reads TGTGCCAGCAGTTACCGGCTCTGGGCCCAAAACACTGAAGCTTTCTTT.

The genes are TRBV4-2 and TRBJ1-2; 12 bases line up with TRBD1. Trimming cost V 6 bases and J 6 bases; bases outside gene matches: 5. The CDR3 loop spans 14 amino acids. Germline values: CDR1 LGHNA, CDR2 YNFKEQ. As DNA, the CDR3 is TGTGCCAGCAGTTTGGGACAGGGGGCACATGGCTACACCTTC. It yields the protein CASSLGQGAHGYTF.

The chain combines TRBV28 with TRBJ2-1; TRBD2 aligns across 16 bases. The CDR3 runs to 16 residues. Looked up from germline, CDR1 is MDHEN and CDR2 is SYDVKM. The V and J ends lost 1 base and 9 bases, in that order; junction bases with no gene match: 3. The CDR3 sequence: CASSLLGTSGRGEQFF. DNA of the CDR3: TGTGCCAGCAGTTTATTAGGGACTAGCGGGAGGGGTGAGCAGTTCTTC.

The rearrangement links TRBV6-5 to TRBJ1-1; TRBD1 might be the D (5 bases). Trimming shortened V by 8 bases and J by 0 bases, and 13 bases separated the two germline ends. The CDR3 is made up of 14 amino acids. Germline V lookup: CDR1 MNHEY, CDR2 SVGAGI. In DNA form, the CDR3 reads TGTGCCAGCGACAGACACCTCATGAACACTGAAGCTTTCTTT. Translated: CASDRHLMNTEAFF.

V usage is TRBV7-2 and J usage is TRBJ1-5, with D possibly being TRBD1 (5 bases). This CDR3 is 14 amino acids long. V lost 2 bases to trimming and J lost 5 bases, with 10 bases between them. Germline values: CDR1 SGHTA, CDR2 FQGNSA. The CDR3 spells CASSLRAGDQPQHF. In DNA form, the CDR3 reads TGTGCCAGCAGCTTACGCGCGGGGGATCAGCCCCAGCATTTT.

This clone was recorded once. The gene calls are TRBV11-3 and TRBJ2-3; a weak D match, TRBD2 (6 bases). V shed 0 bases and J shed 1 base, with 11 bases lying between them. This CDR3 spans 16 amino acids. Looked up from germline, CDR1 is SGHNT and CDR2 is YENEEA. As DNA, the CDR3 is TGTGCCAGCAGCTTAGATTCGGGGGTTGGCACAGATACGCAGTATTTT. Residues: CASSLDSGVGTDTQYF.

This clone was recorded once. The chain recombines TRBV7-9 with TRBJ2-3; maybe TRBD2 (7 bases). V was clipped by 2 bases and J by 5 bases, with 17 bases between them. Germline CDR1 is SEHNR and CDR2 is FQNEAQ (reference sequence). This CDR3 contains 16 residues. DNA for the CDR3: TGTGCCAGCAGCTTATTAGGGGGGGCCTTGGGAGATACGCAGTATTTT. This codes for CASSLLGGALGDTQYF.

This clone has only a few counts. The CDR3: CASKTRDSLNQPQHF. CDR3 coding DNA: TGTGCCAGTAAAACGAGAGACAGTCTCAATCAGCCCCAGCATTTT. This sequence joins TRBV19 and TRBJ1-5; D perhaps matches TRBD1 (5 bases). The CDR3 runs to 15 residues. Trimming cost V 7 bases and J 3 bases, with 16 bases left between them. Germline V gene lookup returns CDR1 LNHDA and CDR2 SQIVND (reference sequence).

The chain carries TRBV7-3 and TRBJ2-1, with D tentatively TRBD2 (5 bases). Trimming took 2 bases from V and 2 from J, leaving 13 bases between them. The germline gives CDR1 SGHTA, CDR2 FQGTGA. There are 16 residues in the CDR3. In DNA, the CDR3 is TGTGCCAGCAGCTTAGGGATTAGCGCCGCCTACAATGAGCAGTTCTTC. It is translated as CASSLGISAAYNEQFF.

The CDR3 protein is CASSSLDIRALSGANVLTF. The CDR3 DNA is TGTGCCAGCAGCTCCCTCGATATCAGGGCGCTCTCTGGGGCCAACGTCCTGACTTTC. V usage is TRBV11-2 and J usage is TRBJ2-6; tentative D call: TRBD1 (5 bases). CDR3 size: 19 residues. Trimming removed 4 bases at V and 0 bases at J, with 19 bases between. Germline CDR1 reads SGHAT; CDR2 reads FQNNGV.

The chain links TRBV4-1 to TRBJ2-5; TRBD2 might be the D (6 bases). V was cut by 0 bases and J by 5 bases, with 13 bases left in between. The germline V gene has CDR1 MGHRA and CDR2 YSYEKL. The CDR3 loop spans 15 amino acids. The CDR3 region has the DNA TGCGCCAGCAGCCAAGATGAACGGGGGAAGGAGACCCAGTACTTC. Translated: CASSQDERGKETQYF.

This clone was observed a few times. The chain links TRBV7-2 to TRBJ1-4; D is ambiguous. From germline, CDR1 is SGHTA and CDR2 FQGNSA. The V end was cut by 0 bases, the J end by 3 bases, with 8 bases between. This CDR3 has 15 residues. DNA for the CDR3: TGTGCCAGCAGCTTAGCGCGGTATTCTAATGAAAAACTGTTTTTT. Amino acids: CASSLARYSNEKLFF.

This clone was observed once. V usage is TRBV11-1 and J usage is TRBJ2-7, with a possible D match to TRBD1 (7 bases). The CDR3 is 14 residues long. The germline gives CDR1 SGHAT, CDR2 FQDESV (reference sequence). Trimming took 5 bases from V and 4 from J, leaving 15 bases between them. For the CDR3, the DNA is TGTGCCAGCAGCATCGGAGGGGGCCCGTACGAGCAGTACTTC. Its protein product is CASSIGGGPYEQYF.

The CDR3 loop is CASSLGQGLGDSPLHF. CDR3 coding DNA: TGTGCCAGCAGTTTGGGACAGGGCTTGGGTGATTCACCCCTCCACTTT. This chain links TRBV6-5 with TRBJ1-6; 9 bases align to TRBD1. V lost 4 bases to trimming and J lost 8 bases; unmatched junction nucleotides: 9. There are 16 residues in the CDR3. The germline CDR1 and CDR2 sequences are MNHEY and SVGAGI.

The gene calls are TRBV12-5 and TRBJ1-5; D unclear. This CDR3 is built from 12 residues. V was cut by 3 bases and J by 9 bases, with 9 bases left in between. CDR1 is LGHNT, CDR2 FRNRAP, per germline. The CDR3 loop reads CASGFLAGPQHF. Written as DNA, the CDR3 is TGTGCTAGTGGTTTCCTTGCGGGGCCCCAGCATTTT.

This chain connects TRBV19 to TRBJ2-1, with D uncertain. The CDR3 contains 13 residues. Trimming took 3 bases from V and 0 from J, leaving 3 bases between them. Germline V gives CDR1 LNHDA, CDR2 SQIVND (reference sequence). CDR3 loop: CASSISSYNEQFF. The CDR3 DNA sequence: TGTGCCAGTAGTATTAGCTCCTACAATGAGCAGTTCTTC.

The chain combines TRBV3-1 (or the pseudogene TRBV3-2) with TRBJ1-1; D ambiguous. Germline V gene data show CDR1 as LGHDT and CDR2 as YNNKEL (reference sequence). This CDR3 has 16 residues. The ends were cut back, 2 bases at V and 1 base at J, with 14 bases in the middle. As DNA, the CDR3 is TGTGCCAGCAGCCAATTCCCCCGGACTAGGAACACTGAAGCTTTCTTT. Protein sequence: CASSQFPRTRNTEAFF.

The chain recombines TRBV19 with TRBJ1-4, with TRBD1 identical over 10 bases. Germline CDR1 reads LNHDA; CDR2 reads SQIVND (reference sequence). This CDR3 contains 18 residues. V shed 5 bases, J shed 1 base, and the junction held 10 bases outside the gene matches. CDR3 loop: CASSLGGQGVLTNEKLFF. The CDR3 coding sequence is TGTGCCAGTAGTCTCGGCGGACAGGGGGTTTTAACTAATGAAAAACTGTTTTTT.

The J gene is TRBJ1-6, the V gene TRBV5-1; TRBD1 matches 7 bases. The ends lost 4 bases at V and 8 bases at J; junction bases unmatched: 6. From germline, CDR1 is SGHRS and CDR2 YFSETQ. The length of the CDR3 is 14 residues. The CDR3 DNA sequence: TGCGCCAGCAGCCAGGGGGTCTCCCATTCACCCCTCCACTTT. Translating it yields CASSQGVSHSPLHF. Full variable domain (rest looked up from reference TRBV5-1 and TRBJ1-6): KAGVTQTPRYLIKTRGQQVTLSCSPISGHRSVSWYQQTPGQGLQFLFEYFSETQRNKGNFPGRFSGRQFSNSRSEMNVSTLELGDSALYLCASSQGVSHSPLHFGNGTRLTVT.